These 30 T cell receptor beta chains came from one sample sequenced in a study of CD4 and CD8 cells across lung adenocarcinoma regions. TCRdb re-analysed the PCR reads in MiXCR, keeping a single row per CDR3 protein. Seen here are roughly 10,000 distinct CDR3 sequences, 45% to 55% observed once, and the top ten hold 40% to 55%. The specimen was CD8+ T cells from the margin of a lung tumor. All receptors derive from a female donor with lung adenocarcinoma. The CD4 and CD8 labels of this study may be unreliable.

This clonotype counts as large. The V and J genes are TRBV27 and TRBJ2-5; D might be TRBD2 (5 bases). With 3 bases removed from V and 8 bases from J, the gap between germline ends came to 16 bases. The CDR3 is 14 residues long. Germline CDR1 MNHEY, CDR2 SMNVEV (reference sequence). CDR3 sequence (DNA): TGTGCCAGCAGTTTTTCCCGGGGTATGCTTACCCAGTACTTC. Protein product: CASSFSRGMLTQYF.

The table lists this clonotype with a count of one. The V call is TRBV27, the J call TRBJ2-1, with 8 bases identical to TRBD1. Germline V gene data show CDR1 as MNHEY and CDR2 as SMNVEV (reference sequence). CDR3 length: 13 residues. J lost 9 bases, V lost 10 bases, and 11 bases had no gene match. The CDR3 DNA reads TGTGCCACCTGGACAGGGTGGCAAGGTGAGCAGTTCTTC. Its translation is CATWTGWQGEQFF.

This clonotype was seen at least ten times. The rearrangement joins TRBV7-9 to TRBJ1-2; 9 nucleotides line up with TRBD1. Trimming at V came to 0 bases and at J to 7 bases, leaving 0 bases not matched to a gene. Germline values: CDR1 SEHNR, CDR2 FQNEAQ (reference sequence). The CDR3 length is 13 residues. The CDR3 DNA is TGTGCCAGCAGCTTAGCGACAGGGGGTGGCTACACCTTC. Encoded protein: CASSLATGGGYTF.

Remarks on this clonotype: This sequence may be a read error, since a much larger clone differs from it by one base. The rearrangement joins TRBV7-2 to TRBJ2-4; TRBD2 matches 11 bases. The assigned J gene may be wrong: the sequence end matches TRBJ2-5 better. From germline, CDR1 is SGHTA and CDR2 FQGNSA. CDR3 length: 15 amino acids. The CDR3 sequence: CASSLDSGREETQYF. CDR3 in DNA: TGTGCCAGCAGCTTAGATAGCGGGAGGGAAGAGACCCAGTACTTC.

This rearrangement joins TRBV6-1 to TRBJ2-3, with TRBD1 as a possible D gene (6 bases). The CDR3 totals 13 residues. Deletions cut 6 bases from V and 4 bases from J, with 11 bases between. Germline CDR1 and CDR2: MNHNS and SASEGT. The CDR3 bases are TGTGCCAGCAGGGTCACAGGGCCAGATACGCAGTATTTT. Protein: CASRVTGPDTQYF.

This clonotype was seen just once. The genes are TRBV10-1 and TRBJ2-3, with 14 bases that match TRBD2. This CDR3 contains 14 residues. Germline loops: CDR1 WNHNN, CDR2 SYGVQD (reference sequence). Trimming removed 2 bases from V and 13 bases from J; junction bases left unmatched: 5. In DNA, the CDR3 is TGCGCCAGCAGTGAGGGACTAGCGGGAGGAGTGAAGTATTTT. Translating it yields CASSEGLAGGVKYF.

The chain carries TRBV27 and TRBJ2-7, with no clear D. Trimming left V 0 bases short and J 4 bases short, with 13 bases between. The CDR3 sequence is 15 residues long. From germline, CDR1 is MNHEY and CDR2 SMNVEV (reference sequence). The CDR3 here is CASSLSASRRYEQYF. The CDR3, as DNA: TGTGCCAGCAGTTTATCGGCTAGTCGGCGTTACGAGCAGTACTTC.

V usage is TRBV10-1 and J usage is TRBJ2-2, with 11 nucleotides matching TRBD2. The CDR3 runs to 18 residues. With 4 bases clipped from V and 5 bases from J, the junction kept 12 bases outside the gene matches. Per germline, CDR1 WNHNN and CDR2 SYGVQD (reference sequence). CDR3 sequence reads: CASSANPGTSGRTGELFF. The CDR3 region has the DNA TGCGCCAGCAGTGCCAACCCTGGGACTAGCGGTAGGACCGGGGAGCTGTTTTTT.

The chain has TRBV18 and TRBJ2-1; D not resolved. Germline values: CDR1 KGHSH, CDR2 LQKENI. V gave up 2 bases and J gave up 6 bases, with 20 bases separating them. CDR3 size: 17 residues. CDR3 DNA: TGTGCCAGCTCACCAGACCCGCCAGTGAGTTATCGCAATGAGCAGTTCTTC. It specifies CASSPDPPVSYRNEQFF.

In this sample, this clonotype turned up once. V is TRBV19 and J is TRBJ2-3, with D possibly being TRBD1 (6 bases). Trimming pared 0 bases from V and 2 bases from J, leaving 12 bases between. CDR3 length equals 16 residues. From germline, CDR1 is LNHDA and CDR2 SQIVND (reference sequence). CDR3 DNA: TGTGCCAGTAGTATAGATCTTTGGACAGCCACAGATACGCAGTATTTT. Translated: CASSIDLWTATDTQYF.

The CDR3 sequence is CSPFSAQYNEQFF. As DNA, the CDR3 is TGCAGCCCCTTCTCGGCCCAATACAATGAGCAGTTCTTC. This chain connects TRBV29-1 to TRBJ2-1; D not resolved. Trimming stripped 8 bases from V and 4 bases from J, with 15 bases between. There are 13 residues in the CDR3. The germline CDR1 and CDR2 sequences are SQVTM and ANQGSEA.

This sequence joins TRBV6-5 and TRBJ2-5, with 7 bases lining up with TRBD1. Germline V gives CDR1 MNHEY, CDR2 SVGAGI. V shed 0 bases, J shed 3 bases, and the junction held 7 bases outside the gene matches. This CDR3 is 16 amino acids long. Here the CDR3 DNA reads TGTGCCAGCAGTTACTCGGTGGGGCAGGGGGAAGAGACCCAGTACTTC. It encodes CASSYSVGQGEETQYF.

About this clonotype itself: The junction does not match germline at one end; this may be a read error. The V call is TRBV15, the J call TRBJ2-3, with 8 positions matching TRBD1. This CDR3 has 13 residues. Germline V gives CDR1 LNHNV, CDR2 YYDKDF (reference sequence). CDR3 protein: CATSRSRAGGGHF. Written as DNA, the CDR3 is TGTGCCACCAGCAGGAGTAGGGCAGGGGGCGGGCATTTT.

A note on this clonotype: The CDR3 does not close with the conserved phenylalanine or tryptophan, likely indicating a read error. The chain employs TRBV20-1 and TRBJ2-5; the D gene is possibly TRBD2 (6 bases). CDR1 is DFQATT, CDR2 SNEGSKA, per germline (reference sequence). This CDR3 contains 12 residues. V lost 5 bases, J lost 5 bases, and 12 bases lay in between. The CDR3 here is CSAQGGRETQYV. For the CDR3, the DNA is TGCAGTGCTCAGGGAGGTCGGGAGACCCAGTACGTC.

This clonotype was seen a single time. One junction end does not reproduce the germline sequence, and a read error may be involved. This rearrangement joins TRBV10-3 to TRBJ2-5; a possible D gene is TRBD1 (6 bases). The CDR3 runs to 14 residues. Germline-derived CDR1 and CDR2 are ENHRY and SYGVKD. The CDR3 DNA reads TGTGCGGGGCGTGGGGGCCGGGGTCAAGGGACCCAGTATTTC. Protein sequence: CAGRGGRGQGTQYF.

This clonotype has ten or more counts. V gene TRBV6-4 combines with J gene TRBJ2-1; 7 bases align to TRBD2. CDR1 and CDR2 from the germline V gene are MRHNA and SNTAGT. After removal of 3 bases from V and 4 bases from J, the junction contained 6 bases not matched to a gene. This CDR3 comprises 15 residues. The CDR3 DNA is TGTGCCAGCAGTGAAAGGGCGGGGGATTACAATGAGCAGTTCTTC. Translation gives CASSERAGDYNEQFF.

This clonotype is categorized as medium-sized (0.01 to 0.1%). V is TRBV6-1 and J is TRBJ2-5, with D unclear. The CDR3 sequence is 14 residues long. V lost 8 bases and J lost 1, with 14 bases in between. CDR1 is MNHNS and CDR2 is SASEGT in the germline V gene. Here the CDR3 reads CASGKDRRQETQYF. The CDR3 coding sequence is TGTGCCAGCGGAAAGGACCGCCGCCAAGAGACCCAGTACTTC.

This clonotype is classed as medium-sized (0.01 to 0.1%). This rearrangement joins TRBV6-1 to TRBJ2-5; possibly TRBD1 for D (6 bases). Trimming left V 6 bases short and J 5 bases short, with 13 bases between. The germline CDR1 and CDR2 sequences are MNHNS and SASEGT. CDR3 size: 13 residues. In nucleotides, the CDR3 is TGTGCCAGCAGGCCACAGGGTTGGGAGACCCAGTACTTC. It is translated as CASRPQGWETQYF.

For this clonotype: Sequence at one end of the junction differs from germline and may be a read error. This chain uses TRBV6-1 with TRBJ2-3; D assignment may be TRBD1 or TRBD2 (6 bases each). The CDR3 spans 16 residues. The germline V gene encodes CDR1 MNHNS and CDR2 SASEGT. CDR3 sequence (DNA): TGTGCCAGCAGGGGCACCGGGGGAAGGGACACAGATACCCAGTACTTT. Protein sequence: CASRGTGGRDTDTQYF.

The chain combines TRBV4-1 with TRBJ2-2, with a weak D call TRBD1 (6 bases). Germline-derived CDR1 and CDR2 are MGHRA and YSYEKL. The CDR3 sequence is 16 residues long. V was clipped by 1 base and J by 1 base, with 10 bases between them. Here the CDR3 DNA reads TGCGCCAGCAGCCAAGCCACAGGGTTGAACACCGGGGAGCTGTTTTTT. Protein: CASSQATGLNTGELFF.

The genes are TRBV10-2 and TRBJ2-1; 7 bases match TRBD2. Trimming removed 0 bases from V and 13 bases from J; junction bases left unmatched: 9. Germline CDR1 reads WSHSY; CDR2 reads SAAADI. This CDR3 region has 14 residues. This CDR3 is CASSESGRQETQFF. The DNA for the CDR3 is TGCGCCAGCAGTGAGTCCGGGAGGCAAGAGACCCAGTTCTTC.

This clonotype was counted ten times or more. This chain links TRBV14 with TRBJ2-3; the D is unclear. The V gene lost 0 bases and the J gene lost 4 bases, with 17 bases spanning the gap. Per the germline V gene, CDR1 is SGHDN and CDR2 is FVKESK. The CDR3 loop spans 17 amino acids. CDR3 DNA: TGTGCCAGCAGCCAAGATACCCCGTTGGGTGGCGCAGATACGCAGTATTTT. This encodes CASSQDTPLGGADTQYF.

By sample fraction, this clonotype is medium-sized. CDR3 in amino acids: CASRPENNSPLHF. The CDR3 nucleotides read TGTGCCAGCAGGCCAGAAAATAATTCACCCCTCCACTTT. The chain has TRBV6-5 and TRBJ1-6; D is ambiguous. The CDR3 is made up of 13 amino acids. Trimming shortened V by 6 bases and J by 5 bases, and 8 bases separated the two germline ends. CDR1 and CDR2 from the germline V gene are MNHEY and SVGAGI.

This rearrangement joins TRBV4-1 to TRBJ1-2; no clear D. The CDR3 totals 14 residues. Germline-derived CDR1 and CDR2 are MGHRA and YSYEKL. Trimming cost V 1 base and J 4 bases, with 10 bases left between them. The CDR3 spells CASSQGSRSYGYTF. CDR3 DNA sequence: TGCGCCAGCAGCCAAGGGAGCCGGAGCTATGGCTACACCTTC.

This clonotype was seen many times. This rearrangement joins TRBV6-1 to TRBJ1-1; D is unclear. Germline V gene sequence: CDR1 MNHNS, CDR2 SASEGT. Between the trimmed V and J ends, which lost 7 bases and 0 bases, there was a span of 6 bases. This CDR3 spans 12 amino acids. The DNA of the CDR3 is TGTGCCAGCAAACGTTTGAACACTGAAGCTTTCTTT. Translating it yields CASKRLNTEAFF.

This clonotype has a handful of counts. The chain carries TRBV7-2 and TRBJ2-1, with TRBD2 identical over 9 bases. There are 16 residues in the CDR3. The germline V gene has CDR1 SGHTA and CDR2 FQGNSA. J lost 6 bases, V lost 3 bases, and 9 bases had no gene match. CDR3 loop: CASSFHPAGGGNEQFF. CDR3 in DNA: TGTGCCAGCAGCTTCCATCCTGCGGGAGGGGGCAATGAGCAGTTCTTC.

Points on this clonotype: At one of its ends the junction is not consistent with the germline gene, which may arise from a read error. The chain is built from TRBV27 and TRBJ2-3; TRBD1 agrees at 10 bases. Germline CDR1 MNHEY, CDR2 SMNVEV (reference sequence). This CDR3 is 15 amino acids long. CDR3 nucleotide sequence: TGTGCCAGGGGACGCGGGGACAGGGGAACAGATACCCAGTACTTT. Amino acids: CARGRGDRGTDTQYF.

By proportion, this clonotype is medium-sized. The chain carries TRBV6-1 and TRBJ2-3; D tentatively fits TRBD1 or TRBD2 (5 bases each). The CDR3 runs to 14 residues. Trimming cost V 6 bases and J 5 bases, with 15 bases left between them. The V gene's germline CDR1 is MNHNS and CDR2 SASEGT. CDR3 in amino acids: CASRRGPEVDTQYF. In DNA form, the CDR3 reads TGTGCCAGCAGGAGGGGACCAGAGGTAGATACGCAGTATTTT.

This clonotype is medium-sized (0.01 to 0.1%). This chain joins TRBV6-5 and TRBJ2-7; 11 bases line up with TRBD1. CDR3 length equals 16 residues. Germline CDR1 and CDR2: MNHEY and SVGAGI. Unmatched junction bases numbered 7, after V lost 6 bases and J lost 0 bases. The CDR3 region has the DNA TGTGCCAGCAGGGGAAGGGACAGGGGGATCTCCTACGAGCAGTACGTC. The encoded protein is CASRGRDRGISYEQYV.

Of note for this clonotype: Because the CDR3 is missing its conserved closing phenylalanine or tryptophan, this is likely a read error. No DNA is shown, since the ends of the CDR3 on it are uncertain; the CDR3 is the one TCRdb lists. The chain is built from TRBV7-1 and TRBJ2-5. TRBV7-1 counts as an open reading frame of uncertain function. The CDR3 length equals 8 residues, ends included. The CDR3 loop is CAQQLIER.